A single sample is the source of the 7 T cell receptor beta chains below, sequenced in a study of cytomegalovirus exposure and HLA in healthy donors (dated by TCRdb to about 2017). Library creation used the immunoSEQ multiplex PCR assay. The multiplex PCR relied on a mix of 60 forward primers for TCR Vbeta segments and 13 reverse primers for TCR Jbeta segments. Entries here come from immuneACCESS through TCRdb and include only in-frame sequences with V and J called. Some clones fail to appear in such tables; in the studies checked, an unresolved V gene covers under half of the shortfall, and the cause of the remainder is unknown. The sample has about 160,000 clones on record, approximately 88% of them singletons. 0.95% to 1.5% of the sample is in the top ten clones. What was sequenced was PBMCs. The source of these receptors is a boy aged 2 to 9 in good health and CMV-seronegative.

The chain carries TRBV7-2 and TRBJ2-5, with unresolved D. The CDR3 loop spans 13 amino acids. V was trimmed by 3 bases and J by 2 bases, leaving 7 bases between them. The germline CDR1 and CDR2 sequences are SGHTA and FQGNSA. The CDR3 nucleotides read TGTGCCAGCAGCTTCCAGTTTCAAGAGACCCAGTACTTC. Residues: CASSFQFQETQYF.

V and J are TRBV30 and TRBJ2-1; TRBD2 agrees at 7 bases. V gave up 1 base and J gave up 6 bases; unmatched junction bases: 0. The CDR3 runs 12 residues. The V gene's germline CDR1 is GTSNPN and CDR2 SVGIG (reference sequence). This CDR3 is CAWSGGGNEQFF. CDR3 bases: TGTGCCTGGAGTGGGGGGGGCAATGAGCAGTTCTTC. Looking up the rest from reference TRBV30 and TRBJ2-1 gives the full variable domain: SQTIHQWPATLVQPVGSPLSLECTVEGTSNPNLYWYRQAAGRGLQLLFYSVGIGQISSEVPQNLSASRPQDRQFILSSKKLLLSDSGFYLCAWSGGGNEQFFGPGTRLTVL.

This chain uses TRBV2 with TRBJ2-1; TRBD2 matches 8 bases. The CDR3 consists of 16 residues. J lost 8 bases, V lost 2 bases, and 11 bases had no gene match. Looked up from germline, CDR1 is SNHLY and CDR2 is FYNNEI. The CDR3 protein is CASSEFGGRIVDEQFF. CDR3 in DNA: TGTGCCAGCAGTGAATTCGGCGGGAGGATCGTCGATGAGCAGTTCTTC.

The CDR3 sequence is CASSLQGDYNEQFF. In DNA form, the CDR3 reads TGTGCCAGCAGCCTACAGGGGGACTACAATGAGCAGTTCTTC. The genes are TRBV5-6 and TRBJ2-1, with 8 bases lining up with TRBD1. The CDR3 runs to 14 residues. Per germline, CDR1 SGHDT and CDR2 YYEEEE. With 4 bases clipped from V and 3 bases from J, the junction kept 3 bases outside the gene matches.

The chain links TRBV4-3 to TRBJ1-1; no firm D call. Germline CDR1 and CDR2: LGHNA and YSLEER. Trimming pared 1 base from V and 5 bases from J, leaving 8 bases between. The CDR3 runs to 13 residues. The CDR3 here is CASSQVSGTEAFF. In DNA form, the CDR3 reads TGCGCCAGCAGCCAAGTTAGCGGGACTGAAGCTTTCTTT.

The chain uses TRBV5-4 and TRBJ1-1; D might be TRBD1 (6 bases). The V and J ends lost 4 bases and 6 bases respectively, with 13 bases between them. The CDR3 length is 13 residues. Germline values: CDR1 SGHNT, CDR2 YYREEE (reference sequence). The CDR3 sequence is CASSVQGTPEAFF. CDR3 nucleotides: TGTGCCAGCAGCGTACAGGGTACCCCTGAAGCTTTCTTT.

The chain is built from TRBV7-3 and TRBJ2-5; TRBD2 might be the D (7 bases). The V and J ends lost 2 bases and 3 bases respectively, with 13 bases between them. The germline gives CDR1 SGHTA, CDR2 FQGTGA. The CDR3 extends over 15 amino acids. CDR3 region: CASSLGGGAKETQYF. Written as DNA, the CDR3 is TGTGCCAGCAGCTTAGGAGGGGGGGCCAAAGAGACCCAGTACTTC. Complete variable domain (other parts from reference TRBV7-3 and TRBJ2-5): GAGVSQTPSNKVTEKGKYVELRCDPISGHTALYWYRQSLGQGPEFLIYFQGTGAADDSGLPNDRFFAVRPEGSVSTLKIQRTERGDSAVYLCASSLGGGAKETQYFGPGTRLLVL.